This TCR beta chain derives from a study of beta chain features in type 1 diabetes. Study-level results: The study found fewer insertions and more deletions at VDJ junctions in type 1 diabetes patients. Across all four CD4+ subsets, people with type 1 diabetes showed modestly shorter TCRB CDR3s.

The V and J ends lost 3 bases and 0 bases, in that order; junction bases with no gene match: 2. The CDR3 extends over 15 amino acids. CDR1 SGHTA and CDR2 FQGTGA come from the germline V gene. In regard to this clone: Its specificity is unknown.

The authors took one heparinised blood draw, averaging roughly 120 mL, from each donor. Isolated RNA was reverse transcribed in full, so expressed TCRB transcripts were sequenced. Measured with immunoSEQ multiplex PCR; TCRdb has only the in-frame clones, and not every one. The data show tens of thousands of clones, roughly 70% seen once. The specimen was Tregs from blood. The V and J genes are TRBV7-3 and TRBJ2-1; the match to TRBD2 covers 7 bases. The source is a man under 40 with type 1 diabetes. Some clones in this sample may be carry-over from other donors' samples. CDR3 protein: CASSFAGVSYNEQFF. For the CDR3, the DNA is TGTGCCAGCAGCTTCGCGGGGGTCTCCTACAATGAGCAGTTCTTC. The full variable domain, with the rest looked up from reference TRBV7-3 and TRBJ2-1, is GAGVSQTPSNKVTEKGKYVELRCDPISGHTALYWYRQSLGQGPEFLIYFQGTGAADDSGLPNDRFFAVRPEGSVSTLKIQRTERGDSAVYLCASSFAGVSYNEQFFGPGTRLTVL.